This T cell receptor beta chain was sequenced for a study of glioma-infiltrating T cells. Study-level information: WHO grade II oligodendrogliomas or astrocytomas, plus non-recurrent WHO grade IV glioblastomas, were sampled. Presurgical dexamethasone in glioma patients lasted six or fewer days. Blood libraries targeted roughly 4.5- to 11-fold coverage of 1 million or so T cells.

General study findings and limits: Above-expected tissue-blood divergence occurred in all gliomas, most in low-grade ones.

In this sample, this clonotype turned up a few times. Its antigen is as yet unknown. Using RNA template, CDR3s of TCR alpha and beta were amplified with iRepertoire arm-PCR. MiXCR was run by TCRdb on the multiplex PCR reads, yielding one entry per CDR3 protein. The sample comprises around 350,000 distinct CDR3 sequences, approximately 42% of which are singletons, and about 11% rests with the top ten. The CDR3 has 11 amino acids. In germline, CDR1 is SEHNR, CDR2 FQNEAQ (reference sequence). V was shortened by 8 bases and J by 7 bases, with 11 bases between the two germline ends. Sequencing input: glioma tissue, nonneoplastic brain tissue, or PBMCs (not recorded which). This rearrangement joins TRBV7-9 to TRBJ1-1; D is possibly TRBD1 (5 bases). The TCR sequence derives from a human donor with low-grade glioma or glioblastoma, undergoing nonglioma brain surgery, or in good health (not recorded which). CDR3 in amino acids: CASHWGGEAFF. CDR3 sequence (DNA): TGTGCCAGCCACTGGGGCGGTGAAGCTTTCTTT.